This T cell receptor (beta chain) is drawn from a study of T cell responses to AZD1222 COVID-19 vaccine. Study-wide findings and caveats: Only after the peak T cell response were repertoires sampled. Compared with day 0, the breadth and depth of the Spike-specific TCR repertoire rose significantly after two doses of AZD1222.

The protocol was immunoSEQ multiplex PCR, while the TCRdb copy is restricted to in-frame clones and leaves out a portion. The sample holds approximately 150,000 clones; roughly 90% are singletons and the top ten take about 4.5%. Worth noting for this clone: As yet, its antigen is unknown.

Germline V CDR1 and CDR2: SGDLS, YYNGEE. Trimming took 3 bases from V and 4 from J; bases not matched to a gene: 3. The length of the CDR3 is 13 residues. The rearrangement joins TRBV9 to TRBJ1-1, with 7 bases fitting TRBD1. Sample: peripheral blood, taken on day 0 of AZD1222 vaccination. The sequence derives from an adult in good health. This chain's CDR3 is CASSAQGGTEAFF. For the CDR3, the DNA is TGTGCCAGCAGCGCCCAGGGGGGCACTGAAGCTTTCTTT. The full variable domain, with the rest looked up from reference TRBV9 and TRBJ1-1, is DSGVTQTPKHLITATGQRVTLRCSPRSGDLSVYWYQQSLDQGLQFLIQYYNGEERAKGNILERFSAQQFPDLHSELNLSSLELGDSALYFCASSAQGGTEAFFGQGTRLTVV.